These 25 T cell receptor beta chains were sequenced from one sample in a study of T cell responses to AZD1222 COVID-19 vaccine. Profiling relied on immunoSEQ multiplex PCR, and the TCRdb table lists in-frame clones only, not all of them. The sample yields some 150,000 clones, 90% to 95% seen once. The material was peripheral blood, obtained on day 0 of AZD1222 vaccination. All receptors derive from an adult in good health.

The V call is TRBV27, the J call TRBJ2-7; D is ambiguous. Looked up from germline, CDR1 is MNHEY and CDR2 is SMNVEV (reference sequence). Between the trimmed V and J ends, which lost 5 bases and 2 bases, there was a span of 13 bases. CDR3 length equals 14 residues. The CDR3 nucleotides are TGTGCCAGCAGTATAGGGCCAGGAACCTACGAGCAGTACTTC. Amino acids: CASSIGPGTYEQYF.

The chain carries TRBV2 and TRBJ1-4; 7 bases agree with TRBD1. J gave up 11 bases and V 6 bases, and 9 bases lay outside the gene matches. Germline V gene sequence: CDR1 SNHLY, CDR2 FYNNEI. The CDR3 covers 13 residues. CDR3 protein: CASRSGQGEKLFF. The CDR3 bases are TGTGCCAGCAGGTCTGGGCAGGGGGAGAAACTGTTTTTT. Full variable domain (missing parts from reference TRBV2 and TRBJ1-4): EPEVTQTPSHQVTQMGQEVILRCVPISNHLYFYWYRQILGQKVEFLVSFYNNEISEKSEIFDDQFSVERPDGSNFTLKIRSTKLEDSAMYFCASRSGQGEKLFFGSGTQLSVL.

This chain uses TRBV7-8 with TRBJ2-1; D call uncertain. The V gene's germline CDR1 is SGHVS and CDR2 FQNEAQ. Between the trimmed V and J ends, which lost 5 bases and 8 bases, there was a span of 7 bases. The CDR3 spans 11 residues. The CDR3 DNA sequence: TGTGCCAGCAGCCTGATCTATGAGCAGTTCTTC. Encoded protein: CASSLIYEQFF.

This sequence joins TRBV30 and TRBJ1-2; D not resolved. V was pared by 4 bases and J by 4 bases, with 13 bases between. This CDR3 comprises 13 residues. Germline V lookup: CDR1 GTSNPN, CDR2 SVGIG (reference sequence). This chain's CDR3 is CAWTTEESYGYTF. The CDR3 DNA follows: TGTGCCTGGACCACGGAGGAGTCCTATGGCTACACCTTC.

The CDR3 sequence: CASSSDLPDRAKNIQYF. The CDR3 DNA reads as TGTGCCAGCAGCTCAGACCTTCCGGACAGAGCCAAAAACATTCAGTACTTC. This chain joins TRBV13 and TRBJ2-4; possible D gene TRBD1, 6 bases. This CDR3 contains 17 residues. Trimming left V 4 bases short and J 0 bases short, with 16 bases between. Per germline, CDR1 PRHDT and CDR2 FYEKMQ (reference sequence). Looking up the rest from reference TRBV13 and TRBJ2-4 gives the full variable domain: AAGVIQSPRHLIKEKRETATLKCYPIPRHDTVYWYQQGPGQDPQFLISFYEKMQSDKGSIPDRFSAQQFSDYHSELNMSSLELGDSALYFCASSSDLPDRAKNIQYFGAGTRLSVL.

The chain is built from TRBV3-1 (or the pseudogene TRBV3-2) and TRBJ2-1; D is possibly TRBD1 or TRBD2 (6 bases each). V was trimmed by 4 bases and J by 3 bases, leaving 13 bases between them. The germline gives CDR1 LGHDT, CDR2 YNNKEL (reference sequence). This CDR3 spans 15 amino acids. The CDR3 coding sequence is TGTGCCAGCAGCCCTTGGAGGGGGGTCTACAATGAGCAGTTCTTC. Its protein product is CASSPWRGVYNEQFF.

The DNA for the CDR3 is TGTGCCAGCAGCTTGGGGTACAATGAGCAGTTCTTC. This gives the protein CASSLGYNEQFF. The rearrangement joins TRBV7-9 to TRBJ2-1; D ambiguous. CDR3 length: 12 residues. The germline V gene has CDR1 SEHNR and CDR2 FQNEAQ (reference sequence). Trimming stripped 3 bases from V and 4 bases from J, with 4 bases between.

CDR3 coding DNA: TGTGCCAGCAGCACGCACCTCCCGGGGGTCTCTGAAGCTTTCTTT. It is translated as CASSTHLPGVSEAFF. This sequence joins TRBV7-9 and TRBJ1-1, with D possibly matching TRBD1 (5 bases). Looked up from germline, CDR1 is SEHNR and CDR2 is FQNEAQ (reference sequence). The CDR3 runs to 15 residues. V lost 5 bases, J lost 6 bases, and 19 bases lay in between.

The chain is built from TRBV5-1 and TRBJ2-5; TRBD1 aligns across 8 bases. The germline V gene encodes CDR1 SGHRS and CDR2 YFSETQ. The CDR3 spans 14 residues. With V trimmed by 4 bases and J by 2 bases, 4 bases remained unmatched. For the CDR3, the DNA is TGCGCCAGCAGCACCGGACAGGGACAAGAGACCCAGTACTTC. Residues: CASSTGQGQETQYF.

The chain recombines TRBV6-1 with TRBJ1-5; 8 positions agree with TRBD1. V gave up 4 bases and J gave up 2 bases; unmatched junction bases: 7. Germline values: CDR1 MNHNS, CDR2 SASEGT. CDR3 length: 16 residues. CDR3 protein: CASSARTGWGNQPQHF. Here the CDR3 DNA reads TGTGCCAGCAGTGCGAGGACAGGGTGGGGCAATCAGCCCCAGCATTTT.

This chain uses TRBV6-5 with TRBJ1-5; maybe TRBD1 (6 bases). Germline CDR1 MNHEY, CDR2 SVGAGI. The CDR3 is made up of 14 amino acids. V was clipped by 6 bases and J by 6 bases, with 15 bases between them. The CDR3 region is CASRGAGDGQPQHF. As DNA, the CDR3 is TGTGCCAGCAGGGGGGCAGGGGACGGTCAGCCCCAGCATTTT.

This chain uses TRBV5-8 with TRBJ2-7; unclear D gene. Germline CDR1 and CDR2: SGHTS and YDEGEE. CDR3 size: 15 residues. The V end was cut by 0 bases, the J end by 1 base, with 11 bases between. This chain's CDR3 is CASSLAPRPSYEQYF. The CDR3 bases are TGTGCCAGCAGCTTGGCCCCCAGGCCATCCTACGAGCAGTACTTC.

This chain connects TRBV6-2 or TRBV6-3 to TRBJ2-5, with 7 bases fitting TRBD1. CDR1 is MNHEY and CDR2 is SVGEGT in the germline V gene. Unmatched junction bases numbered 5, after V lost 6 bases and J lost 1 base. CDR3 length: 14 amino acids. Written as DNA, the CDR3 is TGTGCCAGCAGCCCGACAGGGCGCCAAGAGACCCAGTACTTC. It translates to CASSPTGRQETQYF.

The V gene is TRBV11-2, the J gene TRBJ2-7; TRBD1 might be the D (6 bases). There are 17 residues in the CDR3. Germline assignment: CDR1 SGHAT and CDR2 FQNNGV. V was cut by 6 bases and J by 3 bases, with 24 bases left in between. The CDR3 loop reads CASRALSKGTSFYEQYF. CDR3 nucleotide sequence: TGTGCCAGCAGAGCCCTGTCGAAGGGGACAAGCTTCTACGAGCAGTACTTC.

The rearrangement uses TRBV10-3 and TRBJ2-3; a possible D gene is TRBD2 (5 bases). The germline V and J ends were trimmed by 0 bases and 4 bases, with 11 bases remaining between them. This CDR3 has 15 amino acids. The germline V gene has CDR1 ENHRY and CDR2 SYGVKD. The CDR3 DNA reads TGTGCCATCAGTGAGTCTGGTAGTAGCGCAGATACGCAGTATTTT. As protein: CAISESGSSADTQYF.

A note on this clone: The junction departs from germline at one end; a sequencing error may be responsible. The chain employs TRBV5-1 and TRBJ1-1, with D tentatively TRBD1 (6 bases). Germline values: CDR1 SGHRS, CDR2 YFSETQ. There are 14 residues in the CDR3. Here the CDR3 DNA reads TGCGCCAGCACCTTGGAGGGGGTGGGCACTGAAGCTTTCTTT. This translates into CASTLEGVGTEAFF.

The V and J genes are TRBV6-2 or TRBV6-3 and TRBJ2-1, with 8 bases identical to TRBD1. This CDR3 is built from 15 residues. Germline V lookup: CDR1 MNHEY, CDR2 SVGEGT. The junction had 8 bases not matched to a gene; V was cut back by 5 bases and J by 5 bases. The DNA for the CDR3 is TGTGCCAGCAGTAATTTAAACAGGGGGGACAATGAGCAGTTCTTC. It is translated as CASSNLNRGDNEQFF.

This chain connects TRBV10-3 to TRBJ2-7; no firm D call. Trimming took 1 base from V and 4 from J, leaving 8 bases between them. CDR1 is ENHRY, CDR2 SYGVKD, per germline. CDR3 length: 13 amino acids. The CDR3 DNA follows: TGTGCCATCAGTGAGTTGGCTGGATACGAGCAGTACTTC. Translated, it gives CAISELAGYEQYF.

The chain employs TRBV27 and TRBJ2-2; D possibly matches TRBD1 or TRBD2 (5 bases each). V was cut by 3 bases and J by 3 bases, with 11 bases left in between. The length of the CDR3 is 15 residues. Per the germline V gene, CDR1 is MNHEY and CDR2 is SMNVEV (reference sequence). The CDR3 reads CASSFGARDTGELFF. The CDR3 region has the DNA TGTGCCAGCAGTTTCGGGGCGCGAGACACCGGGGAGCTGTTTTTT.

The genes are TRBV10-3 and TRBJ1-1; D remains unclear. V was pared by 5 bases and J by 7 bases, with 8 bases between. The length of the CDR3 is 11 residues. Germline V gene lookup returns CDR1 ENHRY and CDR2 SYGVKD. The CDR3 loop reads CAISNWHEAFF. For the CDR3, the DNA is TGTGCCATCAGTAATTGGCATGAAGCTTTCTTT.

The CDR3 DNA is TGTGCCAGCTCACCATCTACAGGGGCGGCGGAGACCCAGTACTTC. Its protein is CASSPSTGAAETQYF. This chain joins TRBV18 and TRBJ2-5; TRBD1 aligns across 7 bases. CDR1 and CDR2 from the germline V gene are KGHSH and LQKENI. The junction had 8 bases not matched to a gene; V was cut back by 2 bases and J by 5 bases. This CDR3 has 15 amino acids.

The V gene is TRBV12-3 or TRBV12-4, the J gene TRBJ2-2, with D uncertain. The CDR3 loop spans 13 amino acids. The V end lost 0 bases, the J end lost 9 bases, and 8 bases lay between the germline ends. The CDR3 loop reads CASSLAGSRELFF. CDR3 bases: TGTGCCAGCAGTTTAGCTGGCAGCAGGGAGCTGTTTTTT.

This clone has a single count. The chain joins TRBV15 to TRBJ1-1, with no clear D. CDR1 and CDR2 from the germline V gene are LNHNV and YYDKDF (reference sequence). Trimming removed 0 bases at V and 7 bases at J, with 15 bases between. The CDR3 contains 15 residues. The CDR3 loop is CATSREIGFAFEAFF. CDR3 bases: TGTGCCACCAGCAGAGAAATCGGATTCGCCTTTGAAGCTTTCTTT. Together with reference TRBV15 and TRBJ1-1, the CDR3 gives the full variable domain: DAMVIQNPRYQVTQFGKPVTLSCSQTLNHNVMYWYQQKSSQAPKLLFHYYDKDFNNEADTPDNFQSRRPNTSFCFLDIRSPGLGDTAMYLCATSREIGFAFEAFFGQGTRLTVV.

The sample holds one count of this clone. This chain uses TRBV2 with TRBJ1-2; 7 positions match TRBD1. Germline V gives CDR1 SNHLY, CDR2 FYNNEI. CDR3 length equals 14 residues. V gave up 5 bases and J gave up 8 bases; unmatched junction bases: 11. This chain's CDR3 is CASSYNRGDGGYTF. In DNA form, the CDR3 reads TGTGCCAGCAGTTATAACAGGGGAGATGGGGGCTACACCTTC.

This chain joins TRBV28 and TRBJ1-5, with 8 nucleotides matching TRBD1. V was clipped by 6 bases and J by 5 bases; unmatched bases: 6. CDR3 length equals 14 residues. Per germline, CDR1 MDHEN and CDR2 SYDVKM. The CDR3 DNA reads TGTGCCAGCAGCTTGGGACAGGCACATCAGCCCCAGCATTTT. Protein: CASSLGQAHQPQHF.